This TCR beta chain comes out of a study of vaccination and CD4 T cells after COVID-19. Looking at the study overall: It was a median around 93 days after diagnosis, with a range of 35 to 161, that post-COVID samples were drawn. Sampling that followed vaccination took place a median approximately 72 days after dose two, within a range of 14 to 241.

Germline CDR1 is MNHNS and CDR2 is SASEGT. The CDR3 loop spans 13 amino acids. The V gene lost 8 bases and the J gene lost 7 bases, with 16 bases spanning the gap. This clonotype has more than one count but fewer than ten. The time point is: late sampling 161 to 241 days after vaccination in three convalescent patients. All positive PCR tests were dated between March and December 2020, predating US Alpha, Beta and Delta variants. TCRdb recomputed calls from the PCR reads with MiXCR, one row per CDR3 protein. The data hold 25,000 to 35,000 distinct CDR3 sequences, with around 49% observed a single time.

The sample here was CD4+ T cells from blood, taken about 7 months after SARS-CoV-2 vaccination. The receptor was derived from a human donor who had recovered from COVID-19. V is TRBV6-1 and J is TRBJ2-3; a weak D match, TRBD1 (6 bases). The CDR3 region has the DNA TGTGCCAGCTCAGGGGACCACATCCATACGCAGTATTTT. The encoded protein is CASSGDHIHTQYF.